Listed below are T cell receptor beta chains from one sample, sequenced in a study of control samples from healthy donors and cancer patients. Sequenced by immunoSEQ multiplex PCR; TCRdb stores in-frame clones only, minus some. The table lists about 150,000 clones, 90% to 95% of them singletons. Sequenced input: blood. The receptor set was obtained from a man between 40 and 49 years old in good health. The CDR3 runs from the conserved cysteine through the conserved F or W. The D gene is left open where the match is weak. Clone size is given for some rows only: seen once, a few or many times, or a class if the clone is expanded.

cdr3_aa cdr3_nt cdr3_length j_call v_call d_call clone_size
CASRAGGGGQPQHF TGTGCCAGTAGGGCCGGGGGGGGCGGTCAGCCCCAGCATTTT 14 TRBJ1-5 TRBV19 - -
CASSLSLTGGNQSF TGTGCCAGCAGCTTAAGTCTGACAGGGGGGAATCAAAGCTTT 14 TRBJ1-1 TRBV7-9 TRBD1 -
CASSYSFDTNQPQHF TGTGCCAGCAGTTACTCTTTCGACACCAATCAGCCCCAGCATTTT 15 TRBJ1-5 TRBV6-5 - -
CATAGWSYNSPLHF TGTGCCACCGCAGGGTGGTCCTATAATTCACCCCTCCACTTT 14 TRBJ1-6 TRBV25-1 - -
CAPPGYTF TGTGCCCCCCCCGGCTACACCTTC 8 TRBJ1-2 TRBV24-1 - -
CASTEGVHYNSPLHF TGTGCCAGCACCGAGGGGGTTCACTATAATTCACCCCTCCACTTT 15 TRBJ1-6 TRBV6-5 - -
CASSVGALSTDTQYF TGTGCCAGCAGCGTAGGGGCTCTCAGCACAGATACGCAGTATTTT 15 TRBJ2-3 TRBV9 - -
CASSVGTAPSYEQYF TGTGCCAGCAGCGTAGGTACAGCCCCTTCCTACGAGCAGTACTTC 15 TRBJ2-7 TRBV9 - -
CASSQTGGGLIDNSPLHF TGCGCCAGCAGCCAAACCGGTGGGGGACTGATTGATAATTCACCCCTCCACTTT 18 TRBJ1-6 TRBV4-3 - -
CASSYLTRSYEQYF TGTGCCAGCAGCTACCTGACTAGGTCCTACGAGCAGTACTTC 14 TRBJ2-7 TRBV5-5 - -
CASSREGGRREKLFF TGTGCCAGCAGTCGTGAGGGGGGCCGGCGCGAAAAACTGTTTTTT 15 TRBJ1-4 TRBV6-6 - -
CASSISGLVYGYTF TGTGCCAGTAGTATATCAGGACTCGTCTATGGCTACACCTTC 14 TRBJ1-2 TRBV19 - -
CASSQQVGSEAFF TGTGCCAGCAGCCAACAGGTGGGGTCTGAAGCTTTCTTT 13 TRBJ1-1 TRBV14 - -
CASSIPRLAGDTDTQYF TGTGCCAGTAGTATCCCTAGACTAGCGGGGGACACAGATACGCAGTATTTT 17 TRBJ2-3 TRBV19 TRBD2 -
CASSPGTGGQETQYF TGTGCCAGCAGCCCCGGGACAGGGGGCCAAGAGACCCAGTACTTC 15 TRBJ2-5 TRBV9 TRBD1 -
CASSYSFQYNSPLHF TGTGCCAGCAGTTACTCGTTCCAATATAATTCACCCCTCCACTTT 15 TRBJ1-6 TRBV6-6 - -
CASSRGQPAGANVLTF TGTGCCAGCTCCCGTGGACAGCCAGCTGGGGCCAACGTCCTGACTTTC 16 TRBJ2-6 TRBV18 - -
CASSFNIGYEQYF TGCGCCAGCAGCTTCAATATCGGGTACGAGCAGTACTTC 13 TRBJ2-7 TRBV5-1 - few
CSVGFMVGGTTEAFF TGCAGCGTTGGTTTTATGGTGGGGGGCACGACTGAAGCTTTCTTT 15 TRBJ1-1 TRBV29-1 - -
CAWSYLGNTEAFF TGTGCCTGGAGTTATCTTGGGAACACTGAAGCTTTCTTT 13 TRBJ1-1 TRBV30 - -
CAISDSSNQPQHF TGTGCCATCAGTGACAGTAGCAATCAGCCCCAGCATTTT 13 TRBJ1-5 TRBV10-3 - once
CASSWWQGASSGELFF TGTGCCAGCAGTTGGTGGCAGGGGGCTAGCTCCGGGGAGCTGTTTTTT 16 TRBJ2-2 TRBV6-6 TRBD1 -
CASSSLQGAEAFF TGCGCCAGCAGCTCGTTACAGGGAGCTGAAGCTTTCTTT 13 TRBJ1-1 TRBV5-1 - once